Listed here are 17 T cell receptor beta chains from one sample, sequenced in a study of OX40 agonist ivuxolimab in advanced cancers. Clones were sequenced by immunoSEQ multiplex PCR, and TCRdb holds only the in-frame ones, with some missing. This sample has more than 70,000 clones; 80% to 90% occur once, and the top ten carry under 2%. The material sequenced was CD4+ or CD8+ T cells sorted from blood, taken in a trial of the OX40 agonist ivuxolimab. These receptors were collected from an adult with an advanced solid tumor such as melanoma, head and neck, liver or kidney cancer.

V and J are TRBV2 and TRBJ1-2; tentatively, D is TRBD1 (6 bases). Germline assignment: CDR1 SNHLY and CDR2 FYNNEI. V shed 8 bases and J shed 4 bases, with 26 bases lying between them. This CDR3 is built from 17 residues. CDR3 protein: CASGVGARSSGGYGYTF. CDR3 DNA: TGTGCCAGCGGGGTGGGGGCGCGGTCCTCGGGCGGCTATGGCTACACCTTC.

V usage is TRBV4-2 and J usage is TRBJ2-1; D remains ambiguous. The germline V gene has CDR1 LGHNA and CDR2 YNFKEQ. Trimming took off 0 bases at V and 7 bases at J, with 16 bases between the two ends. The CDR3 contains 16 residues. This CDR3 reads CASSQDVGTLSNEQFF. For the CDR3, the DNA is TGTGCCAGCAGCCAAGATGTCGGCACCCTTAGTAATGAGCAGTTCTTC.

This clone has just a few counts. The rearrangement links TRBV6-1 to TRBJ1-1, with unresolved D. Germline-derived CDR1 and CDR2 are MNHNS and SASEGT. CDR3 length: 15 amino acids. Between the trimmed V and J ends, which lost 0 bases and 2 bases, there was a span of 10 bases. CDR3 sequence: CASSEAAGSNTEAFF. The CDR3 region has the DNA TGTGCCAGCAGTGAAGCAGCGGGGTCCAACACTGAAGCTTTCTTT.

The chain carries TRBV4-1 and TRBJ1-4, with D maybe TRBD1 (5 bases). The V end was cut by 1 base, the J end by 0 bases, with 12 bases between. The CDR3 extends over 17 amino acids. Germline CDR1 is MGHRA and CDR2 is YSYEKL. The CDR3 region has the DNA TGCGCCAGCAGCCAAGGACAGAACGTAGCAACTAATGAAAAACTGTTTTTT. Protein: CASSQGQNVATNEKLFF.

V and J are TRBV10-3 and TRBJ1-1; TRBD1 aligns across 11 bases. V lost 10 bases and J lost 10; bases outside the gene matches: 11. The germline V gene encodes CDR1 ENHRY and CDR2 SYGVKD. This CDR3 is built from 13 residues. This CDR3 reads CATRIGQGATAFF. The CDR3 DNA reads TGTGCCACCCGCATAGGACAGGGGGCCACAGCTTTCTTT.

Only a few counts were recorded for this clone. The CDR3 DNA sequence: TGTGCCAGCAGCTTGTGGGTATACAATGAGCAGTTCTTC. Amino acid sequence: CASSLWVYNEQFF. The chain links TRBV5-6 to TRBJ2-1; D gene ambiguous. The CDR3 loop spans 13 amino acids. V dropped 1 base and J dropped 4 bases, with 6 bases sitting between them. Looked up from germline, CDR1 is SGHDT and CDR2 is YYEEEE.

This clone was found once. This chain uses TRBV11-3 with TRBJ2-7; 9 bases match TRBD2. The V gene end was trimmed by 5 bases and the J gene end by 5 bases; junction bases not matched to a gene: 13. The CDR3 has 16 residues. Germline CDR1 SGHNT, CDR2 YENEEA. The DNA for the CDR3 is TGTGCCAGCAGCATATCCACTAGCGGGCGGATAGACGAGCAGTACTTC. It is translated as CASSISTSGRIDEQYF.

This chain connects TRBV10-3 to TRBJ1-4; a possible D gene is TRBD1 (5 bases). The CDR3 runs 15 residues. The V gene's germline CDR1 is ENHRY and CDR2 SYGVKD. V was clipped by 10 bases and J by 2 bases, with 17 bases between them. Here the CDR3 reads CASTGVRGTNEKLFF. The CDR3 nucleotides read TGTGCCAGCACCGGCGTCCGGGGGACTAATGAAAAACTGTTTTTT.

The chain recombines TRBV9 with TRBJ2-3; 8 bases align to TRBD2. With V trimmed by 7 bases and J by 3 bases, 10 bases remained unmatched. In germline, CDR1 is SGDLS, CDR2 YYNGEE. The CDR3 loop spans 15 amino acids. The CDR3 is CASGSYRGGTDTQYF. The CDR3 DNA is TGTGCCAGCGGATCCTACCGCGGGGGGACAGATACGCAGTATTTT. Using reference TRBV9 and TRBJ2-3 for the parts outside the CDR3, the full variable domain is DSGVTQTPKHLITATGQRVTLRCSPRSGDLSVYWYQQSLDQGLQFLIQYYNGEERAKGNILERFSAQQFPDLHSELNLSSLELGDSALYFCASGSYRGGTDTQYFGPGTRLTVL.

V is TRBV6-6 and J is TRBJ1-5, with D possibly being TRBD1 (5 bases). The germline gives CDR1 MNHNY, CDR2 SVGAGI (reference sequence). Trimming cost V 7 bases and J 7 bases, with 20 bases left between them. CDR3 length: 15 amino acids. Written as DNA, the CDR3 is TGTGCCAGCACCCAACAAAGGGGCTTCGAACAGCCCCAGCATTTT. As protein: CASTQQRGFEQPQHF.

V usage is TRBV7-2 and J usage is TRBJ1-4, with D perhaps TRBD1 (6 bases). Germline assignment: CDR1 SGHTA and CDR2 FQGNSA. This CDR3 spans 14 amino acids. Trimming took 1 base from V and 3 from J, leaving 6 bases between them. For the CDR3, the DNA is TGTGCCAGCAGCTTAGACAGGGCTAATGAAAAACTGTTTTTT. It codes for CASSLDRANEKLFF.

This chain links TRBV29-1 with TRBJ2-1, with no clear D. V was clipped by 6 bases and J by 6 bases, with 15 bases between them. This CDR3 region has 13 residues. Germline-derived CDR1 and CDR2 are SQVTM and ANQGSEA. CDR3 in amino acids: CSVSQERLNEQFF. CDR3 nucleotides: TGCAGCGTGAGTCAGGAGAGACTCAATGAGCAGTTCTTC.

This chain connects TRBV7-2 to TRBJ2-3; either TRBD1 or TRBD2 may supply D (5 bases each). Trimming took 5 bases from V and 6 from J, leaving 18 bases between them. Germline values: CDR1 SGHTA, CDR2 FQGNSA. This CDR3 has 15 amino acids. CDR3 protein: CASSAGTLGTDTQYF. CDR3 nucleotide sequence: TGTGCCAGCAGCGCAGGGACCCTAGGGACGGATACGCAGTATTTT. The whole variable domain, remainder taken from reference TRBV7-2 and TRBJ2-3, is GAGVSQSPSNKVTEKGKDVELRCDPISGHTALYWYRQSLGQGLEFLIYFQGNSAPDKSGLPSDRFSAERTGGSVSTLTIQRTQQEDSAVYLCASSAGTLGTDTQYFGPGTRLTVL.

CDR3 nucleotides: TGCGCCAGCAGCTCCGACGGAGACTCCTACGAGCAGTACTTC. Residues: CASSSDGDSYEQYF. J is TRBJ2-7 and V is TRBV5-1; D gene unclear. V dropped 3 bases and J dropped 0 bases, with 10 bases sitting between them. Germline V gene lookup returns CDR1 SGHRS and CDR2 YFSETQ. The CDR3 has 14 amino acids. The full variable domain, completed using reference TRBV5-1 and TRBJ2-7, is KAGVTQTPRYLIKTRGQQVTLSCSPISGHRSVSWYQQTPGQGLQFLFEYFSETQRNKGNFPGRFSGRQFSNSRSEMNVSTLELGDSALYLCASSSDGDSYEQYFGPGTRLTVT.

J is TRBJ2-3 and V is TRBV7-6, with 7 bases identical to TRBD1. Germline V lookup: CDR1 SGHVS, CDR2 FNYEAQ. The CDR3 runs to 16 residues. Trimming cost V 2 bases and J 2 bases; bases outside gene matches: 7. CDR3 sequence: CASSLYWGTDTDTQYF. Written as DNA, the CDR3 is TGTGCCAGCAGCTTATATTGGGGGACAGACACAGATACGCAGTATTTT.

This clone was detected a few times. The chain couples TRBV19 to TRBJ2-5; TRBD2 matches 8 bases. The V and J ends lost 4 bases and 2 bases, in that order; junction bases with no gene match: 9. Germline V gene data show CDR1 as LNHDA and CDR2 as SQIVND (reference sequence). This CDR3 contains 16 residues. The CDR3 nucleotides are TGTGCCAGTAGTACCCTCTGGTCGGGGGGGCAAGAGACCCAGTACTTC. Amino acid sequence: CASSTLWSGGQETQYF.

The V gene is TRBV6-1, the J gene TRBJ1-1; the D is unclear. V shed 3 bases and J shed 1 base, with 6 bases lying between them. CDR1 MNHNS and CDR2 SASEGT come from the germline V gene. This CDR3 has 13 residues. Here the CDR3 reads CASSETRNTEAFF. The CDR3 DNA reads TGTGCCAGCAGTGAGACCAGGAACACTGAAGCTTTCTTT.